This T cell receptor beta chain is drawn from a study of blood T cell repertoires in COVID-19. Study-level background: Sample material is recorded as cDNA or gDNA derived from T cells, B-cell-depleted T cells, or PBMCs.

V lost 2 bases to trimming and J lost 1 base, with 6 bases between them. Looked up from germline, CDR1 is MGHRA and CDR2 is YSYEKL. This CDR3 has 14 residues. The Seattle patients joined while their infection was active and were tracked longitudinally afterward. Sequencing was performed with immunoSEQ multiplex PCR; in TCRdb, only in-frame clones are kept and a portion is missing. Of about 280,000 clones in the sample, less than 90% are singletons; the top ten hold about 12%. Comments on this clone: Other DNA sequences in the same sample also yield this CDR3.

This clonotype originated in a woman in her seventies with COVID-19, enrolled during active disease. Sequencing input: peripheral blood. The chain employs TRBV4-1 and TRBJ1-5; maybe TRBD1 (5 bases). CDR3 coding DNA: TGCGCCAGCAGCCAACCAGGGAGCAATCAGCCCCAGCATTTT. It specifies CASSQPGSNQPQHF.